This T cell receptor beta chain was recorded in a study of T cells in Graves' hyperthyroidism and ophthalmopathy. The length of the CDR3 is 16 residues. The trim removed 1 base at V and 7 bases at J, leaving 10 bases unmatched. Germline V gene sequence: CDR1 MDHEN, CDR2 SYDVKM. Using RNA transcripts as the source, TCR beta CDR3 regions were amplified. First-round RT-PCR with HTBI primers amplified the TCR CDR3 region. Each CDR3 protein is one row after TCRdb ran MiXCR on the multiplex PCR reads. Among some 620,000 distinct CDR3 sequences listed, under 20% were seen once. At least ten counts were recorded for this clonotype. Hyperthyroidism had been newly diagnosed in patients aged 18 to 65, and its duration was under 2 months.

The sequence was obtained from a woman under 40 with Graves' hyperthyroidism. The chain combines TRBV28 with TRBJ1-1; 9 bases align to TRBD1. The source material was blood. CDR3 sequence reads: CASSLYSGQGKFEAFF. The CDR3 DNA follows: TGTGCCAGCAGTTTATATTCGGGACAGGGCAAGTTTGAAGCTTTCTTT.